This T cell receptor beta chain was captured in a study of T cell clones after liver transplantation. Across the whole study: Subjects received no induction therapy and standard immunosuppression until randomization at 12-24 months post-transplant.

Some clones are missing from TCRdb's copy, which holds only in-frame ones; the method was immunoSEQ multiplex PCR. The sample has under 150,000 clones, approximately 90% seen once; the top ten hold 0.65% to 0.95%. The V end lost 1 base, the J end lost 3 bases, and 4 bases lay between the germline ends. The germline V gene encodes CDR1 SNHLY and CDR2 FYNNEI. The CDR3 is made up of 13 amino acids. The chain couples TRBV2 to TRBJ1-5; D gene uncertain. Sample: CD4+ T cells from blood, taken 12 months after liver transplant. This receptor was identified in a human patient who received a liver transplant. The T cells may come from the graft donor. The CDR3 here is CASSEGTNQPQHF. CDR3 bases: TGTGCCAGCAGTGAAGGCACCAATCAGCCCCAGCATTTT.